The next 21 T cell receptor beta chains were all read from a single sample in a study of blood T cell repertoires in COVID-19. TCRdb keeps only in-frame clones here, not all; method: immunoSEQ multiplex PCR. The sample consists of about 70,000 clones, roughly 77% of them appearing once. The sample was peripheral blood. These receptors came from a woman in her sixties or seventies with acute or convalescent COVID-19.

The chain links TRBV2 to TRBJ2-7; D unclear. This CDR3 has 14 residues. Germline CDR1 SNHLY, CDR2 FYNNEI. Trimming removed 0 bases from V and 0 bases from J, with 6 bases in between. CDR3 sequence reads: CASSEAQYSYEQYF. The DNA for the CDR3 is TGTGCCAGCAGTGAAGCGCAGTACTCCTACGAGCAGTACTTC.

This clone was seen a few times. This chain connects TRBV27 to TRBJ1-2, with D unresolved. The V end lost 6 bases, the J end lost 8 bases, and 13 bases lay between the germline ends. This CDR3 has 12 residues. Germline V gene lookup returns CDR1 MNHEY and CDR2 SMNVEV (reference sequence). The CDR3 DNA follows: TGTGCCAGCAGATCGGACCCGGGGGGCTACACCTTC. Its protein product is CASRSDPGGYTF.

This chain connects TRBV7-2 to TRBJ2-3; 8 nucleotides line up with TRBD2. The CDR3 extends over 15 amino acids. Germline assignment: CDR1 SGHTA and CDR2 FQGNSA. V lost 3 bases and J lost 4; bases outside the gene matches: 6. CDR3 residues: CASSFGGAGSDTQYF. The CDR3 nucleotides read TGTGCCAGCAGCTTCGGGGGGGCGGGGTCAGATACGCAGTATTTT.

Comments on this clone: Germline and junction disagree at one end, which may indicate a read error. J is TRBJ2-1 and V is TRBV7-7, with 13 nucleotides matching TRBD2. CDR1 SSHAT and CDR2 FNYEAQ come from the germline V gene (reference sequence). The CDR3 totals 16 residues. The CDR3 coding sequence is TGTGCTAGCAGCATCGGACTAGCGGGAGTGTATGCTGAGCAGTTCTTC. Amino acids: CASSIGLAGVYAEQFF.

The V call is TRBV15, the J call TRBJ1-5, with D tentatively TRBD1 (5 bases). The CDR3 consists of 14 residues. V was cut by 5 bases and J by 0 bases, with 8 bases left in between. The germline CDR1 and CDR2 sequences are LNHNV and YYDKDF (reference sequence). CDR3: CATSLQGSNQPQHF. CDR3 nucleotide sequence: TGTGCCACCAGCCTCCAGGGTAGCAATCAGCCCCAGCATTTT.

The CDR3 region has the DNA TGCGCCAGCAGCTTTAGAGGCCGGGACTATGGCTACACCTTC. This gives the protein CASSFRGRDYGYTF. The V gene is TRBV5-1, the J gene TRBJ1-2, with no clear D. V lost 2 bases to trimming and J lost 3 bases, with 11 bases between them. CDR1 is SGHRS and CDR2 is YFSETQ in the germline V gene. The CDR3 sequence is 14 residues long.

This clone was picked up a small number of times. The chain employs TRBV10-2 and TRBJ2-1; 10 bases are shared with TRBD2. The V segment lost 7 bases and the J segment 6 bases; nucleotides outside the gene matches: 6. The CDR3 runs to 14 residues. Germline V gives CDR1 WSHSY, CDR2 SAAADI. The DNA of the CDR3 is TGCGCCAGCATTGGAAGCGGGGGGGCCAATGAGCAGTTCTTC. It translates to CASIGSGGANEQFF.

The chain recombines TRBV3-1 (or the pseudogene TRBV3-2) with TRBJ1-1; 9 bases map to TRBD1. Germline trimming cut 6 bases from V and 7 bases from J; bases unmatched to any gene: 6. CDR3 size: 13 residues. Germline V gene lookup returns CDR1 LGHDT and CDR2 YNNKEL (reference sequence). CDR3 region: CASSLQGAFEAFF. The CDR3 nucleotides read TGTGCCAGCAGTTTACAGGGGGCATTTGAAGCTTTCTTT.

V is TRBV5-1 and J is TRBJ2-1; D ambiguous. Germline V gene data show CDR1 as SGHRS and CDR2 as YFSETQ. The germline V and J ends were trimmed by 0 bases and 7 bases, with 2 bases remaining between them. The CDR3 contains 11 residues. The CDR3 spells CASSLANEQFF. In DNA, the CDR3 is TGCGCCAGCAGCTTGGCAAATGAGCAGTTCTTC. The full variable domain, its missing parts supplied by reference TRBV5-1 and TRBJ2-1, is KAGVTQTPRYLIKTRGQQVTLSCSPISGHRSVSWYQQTPGQGLQFLFEYFSETQRNKGNFPGRFSGRQFSNSRSEMNVSTLELGDSALYLCASSLANEQFFGPGTRLTVL.

This sequence joins TRBV18 and TRBJ2-1, with D perhaps matching TRBD1 (5 bases). The CDR3 runs to 15 residues. CDR1 and CDR2 from the germline V gene are KGHSH and LQKENI. Trimming left V 6 bases short and J 5 bases short, with 17 bases between. The CDR3, as DNA: TGTGCCAGCTCTCCTGACTTGGGGCGCCACAATGAGCAGTTCTTC. It is translated as CASSPDLGRHNEQFF.

The V gene is TRBV3-1 (or the pseudogene TRBV3-2), the J gene TRBJ2-2; 7 nucleotides align to TRBD2. V lost 7 bases, J lost 5 bases, and 7 bases stayed unmatched. In germline, CDR1 is LGHDT, CDR2 YNNKEL (reference sequence). The CDR3 loop spans 14 amino acids. The CDR3 DNA follows: TGTGCCAGCAAGGGTAGCGGGCCAACCGGGGAGCTGTTTTTT. As protein: CASKGSGPTGELFF.

J is TRBJ1-2 and V is TRBV19; D is perhaps TRBD1 (5 bases). The V end was cut by 7 bases, the J end by 7 bases, with 13 bases between. Germline lookup yields CDR1 LNHDA and CDR2 SQIVND (reference sequence). This CDR3 contains 12 residues. CDR3 DNA sequence: TGTGCCAGTACCACTCAGGGATCTGGCTACACCTTC. It is translated as CASTTQGSGYTF.

CDR3: CATSREVQGGPPLHF. The DNA for the CDR3 is TGTGCCACCAGCAGAGAGGTTCAGGGAGGACCACCCCTCCACTTT. V is TRBV15 and J is TRBJ1-6; TRBD1 might be the D (5 bases). The CDR3 spans 15 residues. Trimming removed 0 bases from V and 11 bases from J, with 14 bases in between. CDR1 is LNHNV and CDR2 is YYDKDF in the germline V gene (reference sequence).

V and J are TRBV6-4 and TRBJ1-6, with 9 bases fitting TRBD1. This CDR3 is built from 15 residues. V was clipped by 3 bases and J by 7 bases; unmatched bases: 4. Germline lookup yields CDR1 MRHNA and CDR2 SNTAGT. This chain's CDR3 is CASSETGTGNSPLHF. The CDR3 bases are TGTGCCAGCAGTGAGACCGGGACAGGGAATTCACCCCTCCACTTT.

CDR3 residues: CASSYSTGRSYEQYF. DNA of the CDR3: TGTGCCAGCAGTTACTCGACAGGGAGGTCCTACGAGCAGTACTTC. The chain has TRBV6-5 and TRBJ2-7; possibly TRBD1 for D (7 bases). Between the trimmed V and J ends, which lost 0 bases and 1 base, there was a span of 10 bases. Germline CDR1 is MNHEY and CDR2 is SVGAGI. CDR3 length: 15 amino acids.

This clone was seen a few times. The V gene is TRBV7-2, the J gene TRBJ2-2, with D perhaps matching TRBD1 (5 bases). Germline V gene lookup returns CDR1 SGHTA and CDR2 FQGNSA. V lost 3 bases, J lost 5 bases, and 10 bases lay in between. The CDR3 runs to 14 residues. The CDR3 DNA follows: TGTGCCAGCAGCTTGCTGACAGAGACCGGGGAGCTGTTTTTT. Protein sequence: CASSLLTETGELFF.

V is TRBV27 and J is TRBJ2-7; D perhaps matches TRBD2 (5 bases). V was pared by 2 bases and J by 0 bases, with 8 bases between. Germline assignment: CDR1 MNHEY and CDR2 SMNVEV (reference sequence). The length of the CDR3 is 14 residues. The CDR3 protein is CASSLNGNSYEQYF. The DNA for the CDR3 is TGTGCCAGCAGTTTAAACGGGAACTCCTACGAGCAGTACTTC.

J is TRBJ2-5 and V is TRBV24-1; 7 bases map to TRBD1. The germline V gene has CDR1 KGHDR and CDR2 SFDVKD. Trimming took 10 bases from V and 7 from J; bases not matched to a gene: 14. The CDR3 spans 14 residues. In nucleotides, the CDR3 is TGTGCCACTAATCAGAGGGGGCCCCAGGGGACCCAGTACTTC. This encodes CATNQRGPQGTQYF.

This clone has only one observation. V usage is TRBV18 and J usage is TRBJ1-2, with no clear D. The CDR3 is 20 residues long. V was shortened by 2 bases and J by 5 bases, with 30 bases between the two germline ends. Germline CDR1 is KGHSH and CDR2 is LQKENI. CDR3 nucleotides: TGTGCCAGCTCACCATTTACCCCAGCGCCACTACCCTTTGAGGAGTATGGCTACACCTTC. This codes for CASSPFTPAPLPFEEYGYTF.

The chain combines TRBV30 with TRBJ1-5; tentatively, D is TRBD1 (6 bases). Per the germline V gene, CDR1 is GTSNPN and CDR2 is SVGIG (reference sequence). The CDR3 spans 14 residues. V lost 0 bases and J lost 3, with 9 bases in between. The CDR3 spells CAWSVAGDNQPQHF. CDR3 DNA sequence: TGTGCCTGGAGTGTGGCAGGGGACAATCAGCCCCAGCATTTT.

This rearrangement joins TRBV27 to TRBJ2-7; TRBD2 matches at 12 bases. Germline CDR1 and CDR2: MNHEY and SMNVEV (reference sequence). This CDR3 comprises 15 residues. V lost 4 bases, J lost 0 bases, and 1 base stayed unmatched. The CDR3 loop is CASSSGLAGSYEQYF. The CDR3 coding sequence is TGTGCCAGCAGTTCGGGACTAGCGGGCTCCTACGAGCAGTACTTC.